This T cell receptor (beta chain) was captured by sequencing in a study of T cell repertoires in cytomegalovirus infection. Study as a whole: It can be stated that public TCR beta signatures indicated CMV infection as well as a matching HLA type. Study-wide results and caveats: Dominating the ex vivo response were HLA-C-restricted CMV-specific TCR beta clonotypes.

Germline values: CDR1 SQVTM, CDR2 ANQGSEA. This CDR3 comprises 11 residues. V lost 6 bases and J lost 11; bases outside the gene matches: 7. MiXCR, run by TCRdb on the reads, gives a single entry per CDR3 protein. The sample includes under 800,000 distinct CDR3 sequences, roughly 24% of them seen just once. As regards this clonotype: No antigen is known for it.

Specimen: CD8+ T cells from PBMCs. This TCR derives from a human donor in good health (CMV status not recorded). Some clones in this sample may be carry-over from other donors' samples. The rearrangement links TRBV29-1 to TRBJ1-1; 9 bases are shared with TRBD1. CDR3 bases: TGCAGCGTCCCCGGGGACAGGGACGCTTTCTTT. Translated, it gives CSVPGDRDAFF.